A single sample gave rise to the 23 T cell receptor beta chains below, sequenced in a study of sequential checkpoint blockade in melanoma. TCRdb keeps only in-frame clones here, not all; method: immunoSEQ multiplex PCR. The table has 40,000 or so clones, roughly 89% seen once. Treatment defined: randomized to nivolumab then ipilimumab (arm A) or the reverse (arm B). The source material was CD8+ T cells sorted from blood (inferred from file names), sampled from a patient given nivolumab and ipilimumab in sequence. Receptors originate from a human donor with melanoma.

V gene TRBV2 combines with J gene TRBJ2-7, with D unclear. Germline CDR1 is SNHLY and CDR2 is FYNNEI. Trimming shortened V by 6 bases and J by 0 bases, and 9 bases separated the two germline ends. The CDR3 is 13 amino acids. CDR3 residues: CASRSPDSYEQYV. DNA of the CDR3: TGTGCCAGCAGGTCCCCGGACTCCTACGAGCAGTACGTC.

The CDR3, as DNA: TGCGCCAGCAGCCAAGAGCCAGCCGGGGTAGGCAATTCACCCCTCCACTTT. Its translation is CASSQEPAGVGNSPLHF. The V gene is TRBV4-3, the J gene TRBJ1-6, with no clear D. This CDR3 contains 17 residues. From germline, CDR1 is LGHNA and CDR2 YSLEER. V was pared by 0 bases and J by 7 bases, with 16 bases between.

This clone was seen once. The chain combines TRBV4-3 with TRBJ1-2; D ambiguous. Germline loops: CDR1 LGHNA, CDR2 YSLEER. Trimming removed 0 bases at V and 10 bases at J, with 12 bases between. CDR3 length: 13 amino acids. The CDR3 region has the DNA TGCGCCAGCAGCCAAGAGCCAGGTTCCATCTACACCTTC. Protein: CASSQEPGSIYTF.

The CDR3 loop is CSVETGTGNVNGYTF. CDR3 nucleotide sequence: TGCAGCGTCGAGACCGGGACAGGGAATGTTAATGGCTACACCTTC. The chain joins TRBV29-1 to TRBJ1-2; 9 nucleotides line up with TRBD1. CDR1 and CDR2 from the germline V gene are SQVTM and ANQGSEA. The V segment lost 6 bases and the J segment 6 bases; nucleotides outside the gene matches: 14. The CDR3 is 15 amino acids.

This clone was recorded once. The DNA of the CDR3 is TGTGCCAGCAGTTTCTCGACAGGGGGCGATGGCTACACCTTC. The encoded protein is CASSFSTGGDGYTF. The chain combines TRBV27 with TRBJ1-2; TRBD1 matches at 10 bases. Germline V gene lookup returns CDR1 MNHEY and CDR2 SMNVEV (reference sequence). The CDR3 is 14 residues long. Trimming at V came to 3 bases and at J to 6 bases, leaving 4 bases not matched to a gene.

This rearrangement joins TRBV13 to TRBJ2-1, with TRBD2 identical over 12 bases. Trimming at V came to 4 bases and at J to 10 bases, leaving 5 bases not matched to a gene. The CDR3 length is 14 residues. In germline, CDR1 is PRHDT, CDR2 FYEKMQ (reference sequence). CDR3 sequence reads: CASSSTGLAGEQFF. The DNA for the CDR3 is TGTGCCAGCAGCTCGACGGGACTAGCGGGCGAGCAGTTCTTC. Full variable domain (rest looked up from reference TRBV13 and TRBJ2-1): AAGVIQSPRHLIKEKRETATLKCYPIPRHDTVYWYQQGPGQDPQFLISFYEKMQSDKGSIPDRFSAQQFSDYHSELNMSSLELGDSALYFCASSSTGLAGEQFFGPGTRLTVL.

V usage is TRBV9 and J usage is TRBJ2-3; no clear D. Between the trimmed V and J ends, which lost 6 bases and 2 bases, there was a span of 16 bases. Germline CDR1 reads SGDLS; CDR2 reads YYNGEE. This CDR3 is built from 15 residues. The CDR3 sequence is CASTPLSLHTDTQYF. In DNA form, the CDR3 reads TGTGCCAGCACACCTCTATCGCTCCACACAGATACGCAGTATTTT.

The CDR3 loop reads CASSEEPRAVSGYTF. The CDR3 nucleotides are TGTGCCAGCAGTGAAGAGCCCAGGGCCGTGTCCGGCTACACCTTC. The chain is built from TRBV6-1 and TRBJ1-2, with a possible D match to TRBD1 (5 bases). Germline assignment: CDR1 MNHNS and CDR2 SASEGT. V was cut by 1 base and J by 8 bases, with 17 bases left in between. The CDR3 is made up of 15 amino acids.

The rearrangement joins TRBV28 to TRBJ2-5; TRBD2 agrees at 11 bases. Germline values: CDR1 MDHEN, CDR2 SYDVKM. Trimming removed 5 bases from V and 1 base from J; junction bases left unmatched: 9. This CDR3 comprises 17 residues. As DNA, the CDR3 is TGTGCCAGCAGTCTTAGCGGGAGGGTTCGCCGCCAAGAGACCCAGTACTTC. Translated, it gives CASSLSGRVRRQETQYF.

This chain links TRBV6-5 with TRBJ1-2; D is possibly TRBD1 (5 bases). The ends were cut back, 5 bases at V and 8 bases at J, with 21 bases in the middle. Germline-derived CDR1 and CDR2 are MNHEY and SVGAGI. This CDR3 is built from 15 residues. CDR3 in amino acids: CASSLLPRGAGGYTF. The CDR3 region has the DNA TGTGCCAGCAGTCTCTTACCGCGGGGCGCGGGCGGCTACACCTTC.

The CDR3: CASSHRAGPNYNEQFF. The CDR3 DNA is TGCGCCAGCAGCCACCGAGCGGGACCCAACTACAATGAGCAGTTCTTC. This rearrangement joins TRBV5-1 to TRBJ2-1; TRBD2 matches at 7 bases. The CDR3 totals 16 residues. Germline values: CDR1 SGHRS, CDR2 YFSETQ. V gave up 4 bases and J gave up 3 bases; unmatched junction bases: 10.

CDR3 DNA: TGTGCCAGCAGCTTAGAGGACAGAGCCTTCTACGAGCAGTACTTC. It translates to CASSLEDRAFYEQYF. The rearrangement uses TRBV11-1 and TRBJ2-7, with D tentatively TRBD1 (6 bases). Between the trimmed V and J ends, which lost 1 base and 3 bases, there was a span of 13 bases. From germline, CDR1 is SGHAT and CDR2 FQDESV (reference sequence). This CDR3 comprises 15 residues. The entire variable domain, with the rest obtained from reference TRBV11-1 and TRBJ2-7, is as follows: EAEVAQSPRYKITEKSQAVAFWCDPISGHATLYWYRQILGQGPELLVQFQDESVVDDSQLPKDRFSAERLKGVDSTLKIQPAELGDSAMYLCASSLEDRAFYEQYFGPGTRLTVT.

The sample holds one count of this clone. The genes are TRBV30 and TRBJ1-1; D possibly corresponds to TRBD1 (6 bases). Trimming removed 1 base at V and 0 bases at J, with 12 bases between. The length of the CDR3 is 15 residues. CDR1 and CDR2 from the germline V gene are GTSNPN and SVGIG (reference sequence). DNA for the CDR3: TGTGCCTGGAGTGCCAGCGGGGGGCTGAACACTGAAGCTTTCTTT. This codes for CAWSASGGLNTEAFF.

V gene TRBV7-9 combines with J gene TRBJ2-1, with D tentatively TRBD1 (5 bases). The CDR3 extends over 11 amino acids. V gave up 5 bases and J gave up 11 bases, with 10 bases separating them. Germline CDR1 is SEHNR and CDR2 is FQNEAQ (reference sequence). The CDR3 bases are TGTGCCAGCAGCCCACAGGTTCAGCAGTTCTTC. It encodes CASSPQVQQFF. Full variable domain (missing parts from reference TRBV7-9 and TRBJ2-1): DTGVSQNPRHKITKRGQNVTFRCDPISEHNRLYWYRQTLGQGPEFLTYFQNEAQLEKSRLLSDRFSAERPKGSFSTLEIQRTEQGDSAMYLCASSPQVQQFFGPGTRLTVL.

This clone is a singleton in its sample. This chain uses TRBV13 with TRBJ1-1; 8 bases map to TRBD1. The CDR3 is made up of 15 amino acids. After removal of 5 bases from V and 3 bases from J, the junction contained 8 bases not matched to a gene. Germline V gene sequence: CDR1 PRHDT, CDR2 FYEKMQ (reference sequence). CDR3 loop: CASSTIGQGYTEAFF. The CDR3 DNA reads TGTGCCAGCAGCACGATCGGACAGGGTTACACTGAAGCTTTCTTT.

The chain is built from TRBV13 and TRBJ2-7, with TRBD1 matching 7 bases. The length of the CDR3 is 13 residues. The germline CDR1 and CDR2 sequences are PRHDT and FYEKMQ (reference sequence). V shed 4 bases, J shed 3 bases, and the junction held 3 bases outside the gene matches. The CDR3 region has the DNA TGTGCCAGCAGCTACGGACAGGACTACGAGCAGTACGTC. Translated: CASSYGQDYEQYV.

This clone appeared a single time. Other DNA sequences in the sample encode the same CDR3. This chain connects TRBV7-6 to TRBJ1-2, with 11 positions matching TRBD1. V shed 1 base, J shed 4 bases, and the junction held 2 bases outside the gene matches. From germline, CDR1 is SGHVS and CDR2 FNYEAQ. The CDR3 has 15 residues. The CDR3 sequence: CASSLGTGGVYGYTF. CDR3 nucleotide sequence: TGTGCCAGCAGCTTAGGGACAGGGGGCGTCTATGGCTACACCTTC.

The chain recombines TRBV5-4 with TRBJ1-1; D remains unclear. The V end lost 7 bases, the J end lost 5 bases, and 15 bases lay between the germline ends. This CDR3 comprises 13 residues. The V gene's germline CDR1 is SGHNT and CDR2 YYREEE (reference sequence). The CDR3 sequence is CASREGGRTEAFF. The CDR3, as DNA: TGTGCCAGCCGAGAGGGAGGGAGGACTGAAGCTTTCTTT.

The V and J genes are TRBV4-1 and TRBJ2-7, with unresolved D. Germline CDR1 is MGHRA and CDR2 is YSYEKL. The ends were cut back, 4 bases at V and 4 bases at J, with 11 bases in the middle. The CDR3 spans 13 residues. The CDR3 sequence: CASSPYQFYEQYF. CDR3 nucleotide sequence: TGCGCCAGCAGCCCATATCAGTTTTACGAGCAGTACTTC.

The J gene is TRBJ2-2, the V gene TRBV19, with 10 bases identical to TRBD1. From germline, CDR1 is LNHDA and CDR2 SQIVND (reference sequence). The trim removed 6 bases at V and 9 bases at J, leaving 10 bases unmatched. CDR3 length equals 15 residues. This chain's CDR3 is CASSDPGQGFRELFF. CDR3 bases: TGTGCCAGTAGCGACCCGGGACAGGGGTTCCGGGAGCTGTTTTTT.

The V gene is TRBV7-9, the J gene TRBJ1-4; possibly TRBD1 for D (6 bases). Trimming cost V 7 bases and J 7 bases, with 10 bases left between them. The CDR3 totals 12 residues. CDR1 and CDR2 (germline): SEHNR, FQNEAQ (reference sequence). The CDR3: CASMGASEKLFF. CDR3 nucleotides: TGTGCCAGCATGGGGGCTAGTGAAAAACTGTTTTTT.

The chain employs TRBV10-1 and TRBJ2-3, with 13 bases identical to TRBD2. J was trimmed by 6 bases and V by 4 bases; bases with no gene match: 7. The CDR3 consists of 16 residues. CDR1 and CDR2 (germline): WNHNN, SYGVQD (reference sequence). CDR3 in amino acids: CASSVGLAGPGDTQYF. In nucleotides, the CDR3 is TGCGCCAGCAGTGTGGGACTAGCGGGGCCGGGTGATACGCAGTATTTT.

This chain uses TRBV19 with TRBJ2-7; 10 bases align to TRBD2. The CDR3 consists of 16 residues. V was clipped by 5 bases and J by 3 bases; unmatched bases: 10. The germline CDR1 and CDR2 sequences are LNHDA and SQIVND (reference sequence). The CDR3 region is CASSPSSGSTIYEQYF. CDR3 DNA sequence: TGTGCCAGTAGTCCCTCTAGCGGGAGCACCATCTACGAGCAGTACTTC.